This record covers a single TCR beta chain. Its antigen remains unknown. The junction departs from germline at one end; a sequencing error may be responsible. This sample is drawn from a study of cytomegalovirus exposure and HLA in healthy donors. Study findings and constraints: Equally common other TCR beta chains were less clonally expanded than HLA-associated ones, a later analysis found. By HLA locus, TCR association rates varied in a later analysis, with DRB1 showing the most and HLA-C the fewest.

The PCR employed 60 Vbeta primers together with 13 Jbeta primers. Only in-frame clones appear in the TCRdb table, and some are missing; sequencing was by immunoSEQ multiplex PCR. The sample yields hundreds of thousands of clones, 82% seen once. Sequences were obtained from PBMCs. This sequence was found in a middle-aged man in good health and CMV-seropositive.

For the CDR3, the DNA is TGTTCCAGCAGCTTACCCTATGTGGGCCTCCCGGAAGGCTACACCTTC. Residues: CSSSLPYVGLPEGYTF. The rearrangement uses TRBV7-9 and TRBJ1-2, with unresolved D. Germline loops: CDR1 SEHNR, CDR2 FQNEAQ (reference sequence). The CDR3 runs to 16 residues.